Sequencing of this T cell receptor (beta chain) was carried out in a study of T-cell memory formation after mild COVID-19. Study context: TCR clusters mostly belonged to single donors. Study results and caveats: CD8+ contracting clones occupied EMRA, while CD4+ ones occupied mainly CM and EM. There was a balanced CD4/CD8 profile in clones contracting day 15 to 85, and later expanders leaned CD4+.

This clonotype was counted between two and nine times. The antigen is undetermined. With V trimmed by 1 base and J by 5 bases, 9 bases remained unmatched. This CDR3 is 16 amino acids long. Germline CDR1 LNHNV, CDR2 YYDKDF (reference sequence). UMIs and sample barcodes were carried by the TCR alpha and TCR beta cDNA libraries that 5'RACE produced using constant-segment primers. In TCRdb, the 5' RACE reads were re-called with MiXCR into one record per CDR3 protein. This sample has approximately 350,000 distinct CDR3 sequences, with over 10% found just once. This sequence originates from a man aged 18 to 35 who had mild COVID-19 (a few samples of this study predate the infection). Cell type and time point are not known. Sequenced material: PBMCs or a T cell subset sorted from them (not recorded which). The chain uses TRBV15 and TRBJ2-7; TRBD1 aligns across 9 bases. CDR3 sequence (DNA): TGTGCCACCAGCAGAGCCCCCGACAGGGGGAGAGACGAGCAGTACTTC. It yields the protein CATSRAPDRGRDEQYF.